Presented here are 27 T cell receptor beta chains from one specimen sequenced in a study of CD8+ T cells in alopecia areata. Sequencing used cDNA as its template, made by extracting RNA and reverse transcribing it. The table came from immunoSEQ multiplex PCR; TCRdb's copy has only in-frame clones and leaves some out. Here the sample spans 65,000 to 75,000 clones, 29% being singletons. The treatment: oral pan-JAK inhibitor, 5-10 mg twice daily. The sequenced sample was CD8+ T cells sorted from blood, obtained at week 4, from a patient treated with tofacitinib. Receptors originate from a human donor with alopecia areata.

This clone was seen a few times. The V gene is TRBV10-3, the J gene TRBJ2-7; TRBD2 might be the D (5 bases). The V end was cut by 0 bases, the J end by 5 bases, with 14 bases between. Germline-derived CDR1 and CDR2 are ENHRY and SYGVKD. There are 15 residues in the CDR3. The CDR3 DNA is TGTGCCATCAGTGAGTCGGGAGCACGTTCCGACGAGCAGTACTTC. This sequence encodes CAISESGARSDEQYF.

This clone was picked up a small number of times. This sequence joins TRBV5-1 and TRBJ2-7; TRBD2 might be the D (5 bases). Germline loops: CDR1 SGHRS, CDR2 YFSETQ. This CDR3 has 15 amino acids. V was pared by 0 bases and J by 2 bases, with 12 bases between. The CDR3 DNA is TGCGCCAGCAGCTTGGGAAGCGGATTAACCTACGAGCAGTACTTC. It yields the protein CASSLGSGLTYEQYF. Filled out from reference TRBV5-1 and TRBJ2-7, the complete variable domain reads KAGVTQTPRYLIKTRGQQVTLSCSPISGHRSVSWYQQTPGQGLQFLFEYFSETQRNKGNFPGRFSGRQFSNSRSEMNVSTLELGDSALYLCASSLGSGLTYEQYFGPGTRLTVT.

This clone has just a few counts. V usage is TRBV7-2 and J usage is TRBJ2-5; a weak D match, TRBD1 (5 bases). Germline-derived CDR1 and CDR2 are SGHTA and FQGNSA. The ends were cut back, 5 bases at V and 1 base at J, with 11 bases in the middle. The CDR3 extends over 14 amino acids. The CDR3 sequence: CASSNGHTQETQYF. The DNA for the CDR3 is TGTGCCAGCAGCAACGGACATACCCAAGAGACCCAGTACTTC.

The CDR3 DNA reads as TGTGCCAGCAGTTTCGGGACAGGGTCCTACGAGCAGTACTTC. Encoded protein: CASSFGTGSYEQYF. This rearrangement joins TRBV5-4 to TRBJ2-7; TRBD1 aligns across 9 bases. V lost 5 bases to trimming and J lost 1 base; unmatched junction nucleotides: 4. Germline CDR1 reads SGHNT; CDR2 reads YYREEE (reference sequence). This CDR3 region has 14 residues.

Only a few counts were recorded for this clone. V and J are TRBV7-2 and TRBJ2-3, with TRBD2 as a possible D gene (7 bases). Trimming took 6 bases from V and 1 from J, leaving 20 bases between them. Germline CDR1 reads SGHTA; CDR2 reads FQGNSA. The CDR3 contains 17 residues. CDR3 residues: CASRRSKGEGGTDTQYF. The CDR3 DNA sequence: TGTGCCAGCAGGCGATCTAAGGGGGAGGGCGGCACAGATACGCAGTATTTT.

This clone was seen only a few times. The CDR3 DNA follows: TGCGCCAGCAGCGCGGACAACATCGGGAATCAGCCCCAGCATTTT. This gives the protein CASSADNIGNQPQHF. This chain joins TRBV4-1 and TRBJ1-5; weak D call: TRBD1 (5 bases). V was clipped by 5 bases and J by 4 bases, with 15 bases between them. The CDR3 is made up of 15 amino acids. The germline gives CDR1 MGHRA, CDR2 YSYEKL.

This clone showed up just a few times. J is TRBJ2-2 and V is TRBV28, with D possibly being TRBD2 (5 bases). CDR1 and CDR2 from the germline V gene are MDHEN and SYDVKM. The CDR3 contains 13 residues. CDR3 coding DNA: TGTGTCGTCCGGACTGCGAGTGGAGGGGAGCTGTTTTTT. This encodes CVVRTASGGELFF.

This chain connects TRBV29-1 to TRBJ2-7; maybe TRBD1 (6 bases). Germline assignment: CDR1 SQVTM and CDR2 ANQGSEA. Trimming pared 5 bases from V and 6 bases from J, leaving 17 bases between. The CDR3 spans 13 residues. CDR3 in amino acids: CSVSAGVKVEQYF. CDR3 nucleotide sequence: TGCAGCGTTTCGGCAGGGGTAAAAGTCGAGCAGTACTTC.

The chain couples TRBV7-8 to TRBJ1-3; D gene uncertain. The CDR3 spans 16 residues. Trimming removed 2 bases from V and 0 bases from J, with 11 bases in between. Per germline, CDR1 SGHVS and CDR2 FQNEAQ. The CDR3 sequence is CASSLKAPSSGNTIYF. CDR3 coding DNA: TGTGCCAGCAGCTTAAAGGCCCCGAGCTCTGGAAACACCATATATTTT.

The sample holds a few counts of this clone. The V gene is TRBV29-1, the J gene TRBJ2-7, with D perhaps TRBD2 (5 bases). CDR3 size: 13 residues. V lost 3 bases and J 0 bases, leaving 9 bases between the germline ends. The V gene's germline CDR1 is SQVTM and CDR2 ANQGSEA. For the CDR3, the DNA is TGCAGCGTTGAGGGAGAGGACTCCTACGAGCAGTACTTC. It is translated as CSVEGEDSYEQYF.

The chain combines TRBV7-9 with TRBJ2-1, with 11 bases that match TRBD2. The CDR3 runs to 16 residues. The germline CDR1 and CDR2 sequences are SEHNR and FQNEAQ (reference sequence). Losses at the gene ends were 5 bases for V and 8 bases for J; bases not matched to a gene: 11. Written as DNA, the CDR3 is TGTGCCAGCAGCGGTGATACTAGCGGGAGTATCGATGAGCAGTTCTTC. Encoded protein: CASSGDTSGSIDEQFF.

The chain employs TRBV30 and TRBJ1-1; no clear D gene. CDR1 GTSNPN and CDR2 SVGIG come from the germline V gene (reference sequence). This CDR3 is 16 amino acids long. V shed 0 bases and J shed 4 bases, with 18 bases lying between them. This CDR3 is CAWSVLSSSKGTEAFF. In DNA, the CDR3 is TGTGCCTGGAGTGTACTTTCTTCCTCCAAAGGCACTGAAGCTTTCTTT.

A few counts support this clone. This rearrangement joins TRBV30 to TRBJ1-2; D remains unclear. V gave up 4 bases and J gave up 1 base, with 10 bases separating them. Germline V lookup: CDR1 GTSNPN, CDR2 SVGIG (reference sequence). CDR3 length: 13 amino acids. Here the CDR3 DNA reads TGTGCCTGGATTGGCAGCCTTAACTATGGCTACACCTTC. Its protein is CAWIGSLNYGYTF.

V usage is TRBV29-1 and J usage is TRBJ2-3; TRBD2 matches at 9 bases. Germline loops: CDR1 SQVTM, CDR2 ANQGSEA. After removal of 7 bases from V and 1 base from J, the junction contained 9 bases not matched to a gene. The CDR3 is 15 residues long. The CDR3 spells CSAQGLAEGTDTQYF. The CDR3 DNA follows: TGCAGCGCCCAGGGACTAGCAGAAGGCACAGATACGCAGTATTTT.

CDR3 amino acids: CATSSYREAQHF. The CDR3 coding sequence is TGTGCCACCAGCAGTTACAGGGAGGCCCAGCATTTT. The chain joins TRBV15 to TRBJ1-5, with a possible D match to TRBD1 (6 bases). The germline V and J ends were trimmed by 3 bases and 11 bases, with 11 bases remaining between them. Germline lookup yields CDR1 LNHNV and CDR2 YYDKDF (reference sequence). CDR3 length equals 12 residues.

The sample holds a few counts of this clone. The chain combines TRBV25-1 with TRBJ2-7, with a possible D match to TRBD2 (6 bases). CDR1 is MGHDK and CDR2 is SYGVNS in the germline V gene. The CDR3 runs 14 residues. Trimming took off 5 bases at V and 0 bases at J, with 11 bases between the two ends. The CDR3 spells CASSWAGSSYEQYF. The DNA for the CDR3 is TGTGCCAGCAGTTGGGCGGGGAGCTCCTACGAGCAGTACTTC.

This chain uses TRBV4-1 with TRBJ2-5; D gene unclear. Between the trimmed V and J ends, which lost 4 bases and 4 bases, there was a span of 10 bases. The CDR3 is made up of 13 amino acids. Germline CDR1 and CDR2: MGHRA and YSYEKL. The CDR3 protein is CASSLRFRETQYF. The CDR3 DNA sequence: TGCGCCAGCAGCCTTCGGTTCCGAGAGACCCAGTACTTC.

This clone was found a few times. The chain recombines TRBV9 with TRBJ2-3; D perhaps matches TRBD2 (5 bases). The germline V gene has CDR1 SGDLS and CDR2 YYNGEE. The CDR3 covers 15 residues. Trimming removed 4 bases at V and 3 bases at J, with 15 bases between. The CDR3 spells CASSTGEFGTDTQYF. The CDR3 bases are TGTGCCAGCAGCACCGGGGAGTTTGGGACAGATACGCAGTATTTT.

This clone has only a few counts. This chain connects TRBV7-9 to TRBJ2-5; D is ambiguous. Germline CDR1 reads SEHNR; CDR2 reads FQNEAQ (reference sequence). V lost 0 bases to trimming and J lost 2 bases, with 7 bases between them. The CDR3 is 14 residues long. CDR3 region: CASSLARNQETQYF. The DNA for the CDR3 is TGTGCCAGCAGCTTAGCTAGAAATCAAGAGACCCAGTACTTC.

This clone was picked up a small number of times. The chain recombines TRBV29-1 with TRBJ2-5, with D maybe TRBD2 (5 bases). V shed 7 bases and J shed 5 bases, with 26 bases lying between them. The germline gives CDR1 SQVTM, CDR2 ANQGSEA. The CDR3 extends over 16 amino acids. The CDR3 DNA is TGCAGCGGATTGAACGGCCCCTCGCCGGGCGGGGAGACCCAGTACTTC. As protein: CSGLNGPSPGGETQYF.

The chain carries TRBV9 and TRBJ1-4, with D hard to call. In germline, CDR1 is SGDLS, CDR2 YYNGEE. The V gene lost 1 base and the J gene lost 7 bases, with 5 bases spanning the gap. CDR3 length equals 12 residues. CDR3 protein: CASSVSGEKLFF. The CDR3 DNA sequence: TGTGCCAGCAGCGTAAGCGGTGAAAAACTGTTTTTT.

This clone was counted a few times. This rearrangement joins TRBV7-6 to TRBJ2-5; no firm D call. Trimming removed 6 bases at V and 1 base at J, with 9 bases between. Germline assignment: CDR1 SGHVS and CDR2 FNYEAQ. This CDR3 spans 13 amino acids. The CDR3 DNA is TGTGCCAGCAGTCCAGAGGTCCAAGAGACCCAGTACTTC. As protein: CASSPEVQETQYF.

V gene TRBV9 combines with J gene TRBJ1-5, with 8 bases aligning to TRBD1. Germline CDR1 reads SGDLS; CDR2 reads YYNGEE. The CDR3 sequence is 16 residues long. The V gene end was trimmed by 3 bases and the J gene end by 0 bases; junction bases not matched to a gene: 5. The CDR3 DNA sequence: TGTGCCAGCAGCGAGGGGACAGGCCATAGCAATCAGCCCCAGCATTTT. It is translated as CASSEGTGHSNQPQHF. The variable domain in full, with the rest retrieved from reference TRBV9 and TRBJ1-5, is DSGVTQTPKHLITATGQRVTLRCSPRSGDLSVYWYQQSLDQGLQFLIQYYNGEERAKGNILERFSAQQFPDLHSELNLSSLELGDSALYFCASSEGTGHSNQPQHFGDGTRLSIL.

The chain couples TRBV6-6 to TRBJ1-5; 9 nucleotides line up with TRBD1. The CDR3 is made up of 15 amino acids. Germline assignment: CDR1 MNHNY and CDR2 SVGAGI (reference sequence). Trimming cost V 6 bases and J 4 bases; bases outside gene matches: 7. This chain's CDR3 is CASRVRDRANQPQHF. CDR3 nucleotides: TGTGCCAGCAGAGTCCGGGACAGGGCTAATCAGCCCCAGCATTTT.

The V gene is TRBV6-5, the J gene TRBJ2-7; possibly TRBD1 or TRBD2 for D (5 bases each). The germline CDR1 and CDR2 sequences are MNHEY and SVGAGI. Trimming removed 6 bases at V and 3 bases at J, with 12 bases between. The CDR3 runs 13 residues. This chain's CDR3 is CASSHGTDYEQYF. The CDR3 DNA is TGTGCCAGCAGCCACGGGACGGACTACGAGCAGTACTTC.

The chain has TRBV9 and TRBJ2-2, with 10 nucleotides matching TRBD2. Germline CDR1 is SGDLS and CDR2 is YYNGEE. This CDR3 has 19 amino acids. V trimming: 0 bases; J trimming: 3 bases; junction bases outside the gene matches: 11. The chain's CDR3 is CASSVEGTSEYTYTGELFF. CDR3 nucleotide sequence: TGTGCCAGCAGCGTAGAGGGGACTAGCGAATATACCTACACCGGGGAGCTGTTTTTT.

The chain has TRBV7-8 and TRBJ2-3; D is uncertain. CDR1 is SGHVS, CDR2 FQNEAQ, per germline. V lost 1 base and J lost 13, with 12 bases in between. The CDR3 sequence is 12 residues long. CDR3 amino acids: CASSLGHDREYF. The CDR3 DNA sequence: TGTGCCAGCAGCTTAGGGCATGATAGGGAGTATTTT. The variable domain in full, completed from reference TRBV7-8 and TRBJ2-3, reads GAGVSQSPRYKVAKRGQDVALRCDPISGHVSLFWYQQALGQGPEFLTYFQNEAQLDKSGLPSDRFFAERPEGSVSTLKIQRTQQEDSAVYLCASSLGHDREYFGPGTRLTVL.